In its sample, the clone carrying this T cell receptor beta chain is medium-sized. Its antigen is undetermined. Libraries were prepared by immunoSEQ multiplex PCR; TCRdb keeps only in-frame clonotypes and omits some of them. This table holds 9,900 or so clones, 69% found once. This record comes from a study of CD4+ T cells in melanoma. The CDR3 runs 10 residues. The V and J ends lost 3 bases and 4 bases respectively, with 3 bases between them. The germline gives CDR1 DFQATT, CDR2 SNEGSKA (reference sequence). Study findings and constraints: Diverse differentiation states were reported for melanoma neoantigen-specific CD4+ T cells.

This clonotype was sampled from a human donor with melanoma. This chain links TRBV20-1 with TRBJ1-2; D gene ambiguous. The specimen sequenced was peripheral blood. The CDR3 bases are TGCAGTGCTAGCGGCTATGGCTACACCTTC. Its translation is CSASGYGYTF.